This entry lists 9 T cell receptor beta chains sequenced from one sample in a study of blood T cell repertoires in COVID-19. Method: immunoSEQ multiplex PCR; TCRdb's copy keeps in-frame clones and lacks some. The repertoire includes around 200,000 clones, roughly 80% of them detected once, and approximately 6.1% sits in the top ten. Sequenced: peripheral blood. Receptors were obtained from a woman aged 40 to 50 with acute or convalescent COVID-19.

The rearrangement links TRBV2 to TRBJ1-1; perhaps TRBD1 as D (6 bases). The V gene lost 10 bases and the J gene lost 1 base, with 13 bases spanning the gap. This CDR3 comprises 13 residues. Germline CDR1 and CDR2: SNHLY and FYNNEI. This CDR3 is CATFPDRNTEAFF. The CDR3 DNA reads TGTGCCACCTTCCCGGACAGGAACACTGAAGCTTTCTTT.

This sequence joins TRBV3-1 (or the pseudogene TRBV3-2) and TRBJ1-6; no reliable D call. The CDR3 runs to 17 residues. Trimming removed 0 bases from V and 7 bases from J, with 16 bases in between. The germline V gene has CDR1 LGHDT and CDR2 YNNKEL (reference sequence). The CDR3 sequence: CASSQESGIGGNSPLHF. In DNA, the CDR3 is TGTGCCAGCAGCCAAGAATCGGGGATAGGTGGCAATTCACCCCTCCACTTT.

This chain links TRBV5-5 with TRBJ2-2; 13 bases align to TRBD2. The junction had 11 bases not matched to a gene; V was cut back by 0 bases and J by 3 bases. Germline-derived CDR1 and CDR2 are SGHKS and YYEKEE (reference sequence). The CDR3 is 20 amino acids. The CDR3 spells CASSLAGTSGTPRDTGELFF. The CDR3 nucleotides are TGTGCCAGCAGCTTGGCCGGGACTAGCGGGACCCCGCGGGACACCGGGGAGCTGTTTTTT.

This chain uses TRBV4-1 with TRBJ1-2; 7 nucleotides align to TRBD1. V was pared by 3 bases and J by 0 bases, with 4 bases of the junction left unmatched. Germline CDR1 reads MGHRA; CDR2 reads YSYEKL. The CDR3 spans 15 residues. The CDR3 nucleotides are TGCGCCAGCAGCCAGGCTACAGGGGCTAACTATGGCTACACCTTC. This encodes CASSQATGANYGYTF.

The rearrangement joins TRBV7-2 to TRBJ1-3, with 7 bases lining up with TRBD1. V was clipped by 5 bases and J by 2 bases; unmatched bases: 6. The germline V gene has CDR1 SGHTA and CDR2 FQGNSA. The CDR3 extends over 15 amino acids. For the CDR3, the DNA is TGTGCCAGCAGCGCGGACACAGGGGCTGGAAACACCATATATTTT. The encoded protein is CASSADTGAGNTIYF.

V usage is TRBV5-4 and J usage is TRBJ2-6; tentatively, D is TRBD2 (6 bases). Deletions cut 4 bases from V and 1 base from J, with 12 bases between. CDR1 is SGHNT and CDR2 is YYREEE in the germline V gene (reference sequence). CDR3 length: 16 residues. The CDR3 DNA sequence: TGTGCCAGCAGCCCCGGACGGGGGTCTGGGGCCAACGTCCTGACTTTC. Protein product: CASSPGRGSGANVLTF. The full variable domain, in which reference TRBV5-4 and TRBJ2-6 provide the parts outside the CDR3, is ETGVTQSPTHLIKTRGQQVTLRCSSQSGHNTVSWYQQALGQGPQFIFQYYREEENGRGNFPPRFSGLQFPNYSSELNVNALELDDSALYLCASSPGRGSGANVLTFGAGSRLTVL.

V is TRBV19 and J is TRBJ1-2; TRBD1 agrees at 10 bases. Germline values: CDR1 LNHDA, CDR2 SQIVND (reference sequence). Germline trimming cut 5 bases from V and 5 bases from J; bases unmatched to any gene: 5. The length of the CDR3 is 14 residues. CDR3 in amino acids: CASSVRQGAYGYTF. The CDR3 region has the DNA TGTGCCAGTAGTGTGCGACAGGGGGCTTATGGCTACACCTTC.

Only one count was recorded for this clone. The chain combines TRBV11-2 with TRBJ2-2; a possible D gene is TRBD2 (6 bases). Trimming removed 6 bases at V and 5 bases at J, with 13 bases between. This CDR3 has 14 amino acids. Germline V lookup: CDR1 SGHAT, CDR2 FQNNGV. Written as DNA, the CDR3 is TGTGCCAGCAGGGGGGGAGTAGCAACCGGGGAGCTGTTTTTT. This encodes CASRGGVATGELFF. Together with reference TRBV11-2 and TRBJ2-2, the CDR3 gives the full variable domain: EAGVAQSPRYKIIEKRQSVAFWCNPISGHATLYWYQQILGQGPKLLIQFQNNGVVDDSQLPKDRFSAERLKGVDSTLKIQPAKLEDSAVYLCASRGGVATGELFFGEGSRLTVL.

This sequence joins TRBV4-1 and TRBJ1-5; TRBD1 is a possible D gene (6 bases). CDR1 and CDR2 (germline): MGHRA, YSYEKL. Trimming pared 0 bases from V and 3 bases from J, leaving 12 bases between. The CDR3 extends over 16 amino acids. As DNA, the CDR3 is TGCGCCAGCAGCCAAGATTTCGGACAGCCCAATCAGCCCCAGCATTTT. Translation gives CASSQDFGQPNQPQHF.